This T cell receptor (beta chain) was recorded in a study of T cell repertoires in cytomegalovirus infection. Looking at the study overall: Both CMV infection and a matching HLA type were indicated by public TCR beta signatures.

This clonotype was observed a few times. Its antigen is not identified. Overall study findings and caveats: HLA-C-restricted CMV clonotypes gave the most frequent clonotype in two of eight donors. Accumulated public TCR beta family frequency recognized individuals carrying CMV together with the relevant HLA.

This CDR3 is built from 15 residues. Germline-derived CDR1 and CDR2 are SGHDT and YYEEEE. The trim removed 3 bases at V and 4 bases at J, leaving 7 bases unmatched. Each CDR3 protein gets one entry after TCRdb re-called the reads with MiXCR. The profile shows about 770,000 distinct CDR3 sequences, around 29% of them singletons. Specimen: cultured CD8+ T cells from PBMCs, collected from culture after CMV antigen stimulation. The origin of this receptor is a human donor in good health (CMV status not recorded). Some clones in this sample may be carry-over from other donors' samples. V usage is TRBV5-6 and J usage is TRBJ1-5; TRBD1 matches at 7 bases. CDR3 DNA: TGTGCCAGCAGCTCTGACAGGGCACCTAATCAGCCCCAGCATTTT. The encoded protein is CASSSDRAPNQPQHF.